These 10 T cell receptor beta chains came from one sample sequenced in a study of Tregs in tolerant kidney transplant recipients. Recipients received nonmyeloablative bone marrow transplants from related graft donors, with transient mixed chimerism. The protocol was immunoSEQ multiplex PCR, while the TCRdb copy is restricted to in-frame clones and leaves out a portion. The data contain 65,000 to 85,000 clones, 90% to 95% of them singletons. The sequences come from CD4+ T cells from blood (PBMCs), collected 24 months after the transplant. The receptors were gathered from a human patient who received a combined kidney and bone marrow transplant. Certain T cells may be donor cells from the graft.

The J gene is TRBJ2-7, the V gene TRBV6-6, with 12 nucleotides matching TRBD1. V trimming: 6 bases; J trimming: 7 bases; junction bases outside the gene matches: 7. CDR1 and CDR2 (germline): MNHNY, SVGAGI (reference sequence). The CDR3 has 14 amino acids. CDR3 bases: TGTGCCAGCAGGTACCGGGACAGGGGGCGTGAGCAGTACTTC. Its translation: CASRYRDRGREQYF.

J is TRBJ2-5 and V is TRBV29-1, with TRBD2 matching over 7 bases. CDR1 SQVTM and CDR2 ANQGSEA come from the germline V gene. The CDR3 is 16 residues long. The V and J ends lost 3 bases and 3 bases, in that order; junction bases with no gene match: 13. The CDR3 spells CSVDTLGEGWEETQYF. The CDR3 region has the DNA TGCAGCGTTGATACCCTAGGGGAGGGTTGGGAAGAGACCCAGTACTTC.

The chain links TRBV18 to TRBJ2-5; the match to TRBD2 covers 12 bases. From germline, CDR1 is KGHSH and CDR2 LQKENI. Trimming took 5 bases from V and 4 from J; bases not matched to a gene: 14. This CDR3 has 18 residues. CDR3 nucleotide sequence: TGTGCCAGCTCATGGACTAGCGGGAAGGACGGAAGGGGAGAGACCCAGTACTTC. Its protein is CASSWTSGKDGRGETQYF.

Of note for this clone: Its ends do not fully match the called genes, so a read error is possible. This chain's CDR3 is CARSLGQGVHNGYTF. The CDR3 nucleotides are TGCGCCCGCAGCTTGGGGCAGGGGGTTCATAATGGCTACACCTTC. The chain combines TRBV5-1 with TRBJ1-2, with 7 bases aligning to TRBD1. The CDR3 sequence is 15 residues long. Germline V CDR1 and CDR2: SGHRS, YFSETQ.

The rearrangement links TRBV7-7 to TRBJ2-2, with 7 nucleotides matching TRBD1. The CDR3 runs 15 residues. CDR1 and CDR2 from the germline V gene are SSHAT and FNYEAQ (reference sequence). V lost 5 bases to trimming and J lost 6 bases; unmatched junction nucleotides: 9. The CDR3: CASSPRTGSSGELFF. The DNA of the CDR3 is TGTGCCAGCAGCCCCCGGACAGGATCATCCGGGGAGCTGTTTTTT.

A note on this clone: Other DNA sequences of this sample code for an identical CDR3. The V gene is TRBV6-5, the J gene TRBJ2-7; D call uncertain. Germline loops: CDR1 MNHEY, CDR2 SVGAGI. The CDR3 consists of 13 residues. With 8 bases removed from V and 3 bases from J, the gap between germline ends came to 14 bases. DNA for the CDR3: TGTGCCAGCGGGTCAGGCATAGGCTACGAGCAGTACTTC. Protein: CASGSGIGYEQYF.

This clone was counted a single time. This chain joins TRBV10-1 and TRBJ1-5; 8 bases align to TRBD1. Germline lookup yields CDR1 WNHNN and CDR2 SYGVQD (reference sequence). The J segment lost 7 bases and the V segment lost 4 bases, leaving 6 bases of the junction unmatched. This CDR3 contains 14 residues. The CDR3 sequence is CASSARQGWQPQHF. The CDR3 nucleotides read TGCGCCAGCAGTGCCCGACAGGGGTGGCAGCCCCAGCATTTT.

With regard to this clone: Other DNA sequences in the sample encode the same CDR3. The gene calls are TRBV27 and TRBJ1-6; 7 bases line up with TRBD1. The V gene's germline CDR1 is MNHEY and CDR2 SMNVEV (reference sequence). The CDR3 length is 17 residues. The V gene end was trimmed by 5 bases and the J gene end by 2 bases; junction bases not matched to a gene: 9. CDR3 loop: CASSASQGIAYNSPLHF. The CDR3 DNA follows: TGTGCCAGCAGTGCCTCACAGGGGATTGCCTATAATTCACCCCTCCACTTT.

The rearrangement joins TRBV5-4 to TRBJ2-3; 7 bases match TRBD1. The J segment lost 3 bases and the V segment lost 0 bases, leaving 4 bases of the junction unmatched. The CDR3 is 15 residues long. Germline values: CDR1 SGHNT, CDR2 YYREEE (reference sequence). CDR3 coding DNA: TGTGCCAGCAGCTTGGTGGCAGGGGGAACAGATACGCAGTATTTT. Translated: CASSLVAGGTDTQYF. The variable domain in full, completed from reference TRBV5-4 and TRBJ2-3, reads ETGVTQSPTHLIKTRGQQVTLRCSSQSGHNTVSWYQQALGQGPQFIFQYYREEENGRGNFPPRFSGLQFPNYSSELNVNALELDDSALYLCASSLVAGGTDTQYFGPGTRLTVL.

V is TRBV6-1 and J is TRBJ2-1, with 7 positions matching TRBD1. CDR1 is MNHNS and CDR2 is SASEGT in the germline V gene. The CDR3 runs 15 residues. With V trimmed by 1 base and J by 4 bases, 4 bases remained unmatched. CDR3 in DNA: TGTGCCAGCAGTGAAGTCACAGGGGTTTACAATGAGCAGTTCTTC. Its translation: CASSEVTGVYNEQFF.